This T cell receptor beta chain was recorded in a study of OX40 agonist ivuxolimab in advanced cancers. Assay used: immunoSEQ multiplex PCR; TCRdb lists only in-frame clones, some missing. The sample gives fewer than 100,000 clones, roughly 93% of which show up once; roughly 0.32% is in the top ten. The source material was CD4+ or CD8+ T cells sorted from blood, sampled in a trial of the OX40 agonist ivuxolimab. This TCR was recovered from an adult with an advanced solid tumor such as melanoma, head and neck, liver or kidney cancer.

For the CDR3, the DNA is TGTGCCAGCAGCTCCCCCGGACTAGCGGGAGGGTTGTCGTACGAGCAGTACTTC. It specifies CASSSPGLAGGLSYEQYF. The V call is TRBV5-6, the J call TRBJ2-7, with 15 bases fitting TRBD2. The CDR3 runs 18 residues. Trimming at V came to 3 bases and at J to 4 bases, leaving 11 bases not matched to a gene. Germline CDR1 and CDR2: SGHDT and YYEEEE. Combining the CDR3 with reference TRBV5-6 and TRBJ2-7 gives the whole variable domain DAGVTQSPTHLIKTRGQQVTLRCSPKSGHDTVSWYQQALGQGPQFIFQYYEEEERQRGNFPDRFSGHQFPNYSSELNVNALLLGDSALYLCASSSPGLAGGLSYEQYFGPGTRLTVT.